What follows describes a single T cell receptor (beta chain). Participant-given clinical history determined each cohort assignment. Recovery meant two consecutive negative NP/OP PCR tests, professional clearance, or resolved symptoms. This specimen belongs to a study of blood T cell repertoires in COVID-19. Study-wide background: The analysed material was cDNA or gDNA that came from T cells, B-cell-depleted T cells, or PBMCs.

This table comes from immunoSEQ multiplex PCR, and its TCRdb copy is limited to in-frame clones, with some not included. The sample has 140,000 or so clones, 85% seen once. Germline CDR1 reads SEHNR; CDR2 reads FQNEAQ (reference sequence). The CDR3 runs 15 residues. V shed 3 bases, J shed 5 bases, and the junction held 8 bases outside the gene matches. Sequenced: PBMCs or T cells enriched from blood (not recorded which). This TCR came from a woman aged 40 to 50 who had recovered from COVID-19. The V gene is TRBV7-9, the J gene TRBJ1-2; 8 positions match TRBD1. The CDR3, as DNA: TGTGCCAGCAGCTTCATACAGGGGGAGGGATATGGCTACACCTTC. Translated: CASSFIQGEGYGYTF.